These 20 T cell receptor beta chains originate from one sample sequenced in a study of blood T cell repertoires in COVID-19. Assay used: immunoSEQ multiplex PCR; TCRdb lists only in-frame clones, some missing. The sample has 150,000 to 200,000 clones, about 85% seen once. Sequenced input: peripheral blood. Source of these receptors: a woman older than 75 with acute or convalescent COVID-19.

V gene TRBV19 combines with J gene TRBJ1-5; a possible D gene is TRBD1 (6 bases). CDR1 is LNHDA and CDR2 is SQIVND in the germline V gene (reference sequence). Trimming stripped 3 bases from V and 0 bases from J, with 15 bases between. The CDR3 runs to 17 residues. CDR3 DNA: TGTGCCAGTAGTATCCCCAGGGGAGACCTTAGCAATCAGCCCCAGCATTTT. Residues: CASSIPRGDLSNQPQHF.

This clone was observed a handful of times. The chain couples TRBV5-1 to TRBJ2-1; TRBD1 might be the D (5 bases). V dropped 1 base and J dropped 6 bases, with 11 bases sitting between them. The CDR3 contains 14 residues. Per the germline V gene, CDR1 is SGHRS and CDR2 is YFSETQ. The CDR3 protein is CASSLRQGINEQFF. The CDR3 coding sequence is TGCGCCAGCAGCTTGAGGCAGGGAATCAATGAGCAGTTCTTC.

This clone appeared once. The DNA of the CDR3 is TGTGCCAGCAGTTACCGCAGGGGGCGTTCTGGAAACACCATATATTTT. It codes for CASSYRRGRSGNTIYF. The genes are TRBV6-6 and TRBJ1-3, with 8 bases fitting TRBD1. The CDR3 is 16 residues long. Germline V lookup: CDR1 MNHNY, CDR2 SVGAGI (reference sequence). V was clipped by 2 bases and J by 1 base; unmatched bases: 4.

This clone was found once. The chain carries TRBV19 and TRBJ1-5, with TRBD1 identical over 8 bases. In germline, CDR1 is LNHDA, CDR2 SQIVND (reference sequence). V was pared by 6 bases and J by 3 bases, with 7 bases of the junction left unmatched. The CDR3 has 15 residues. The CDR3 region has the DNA TGTGCCAGTAGCGGAACAGGGGGTTACAATCAGCCCCAGCATTTT. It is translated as CASSGTGGYNQPQHF.

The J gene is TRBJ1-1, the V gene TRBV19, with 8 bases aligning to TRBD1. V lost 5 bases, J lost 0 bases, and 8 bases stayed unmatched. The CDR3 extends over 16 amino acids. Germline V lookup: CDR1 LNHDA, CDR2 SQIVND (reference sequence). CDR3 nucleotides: TGTGCCAGTAGTCCCCGCAGGGGGCTCGTGAACACTGAAGCTTTCTTT. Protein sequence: CASSPRRGLVNTEAFF.

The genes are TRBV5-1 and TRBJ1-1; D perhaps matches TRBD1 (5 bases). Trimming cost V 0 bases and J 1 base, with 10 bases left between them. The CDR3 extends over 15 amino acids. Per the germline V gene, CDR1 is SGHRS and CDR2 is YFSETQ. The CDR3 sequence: CASSLAGTGNTEAFF. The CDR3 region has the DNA TGCGCCAGCAGCTTGGCCGGGACTGGGAACACTGAAGCTTTCTTT.

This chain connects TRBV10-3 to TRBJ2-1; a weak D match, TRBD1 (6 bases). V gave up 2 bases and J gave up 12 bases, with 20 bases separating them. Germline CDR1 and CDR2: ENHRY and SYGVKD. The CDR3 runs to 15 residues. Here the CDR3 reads CAISETGHFSVGQFF. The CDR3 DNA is TGTGCCATCAGTGAGACAGGGCATTTCTCCGTGGGGCAGTTCTTC.

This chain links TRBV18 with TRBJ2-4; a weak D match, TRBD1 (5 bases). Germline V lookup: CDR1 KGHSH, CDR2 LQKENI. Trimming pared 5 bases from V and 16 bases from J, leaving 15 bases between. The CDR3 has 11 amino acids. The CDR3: CASSTQTALYF. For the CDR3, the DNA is TGTGCCAGCTCAACCCAGACAGCACTCTACTTC. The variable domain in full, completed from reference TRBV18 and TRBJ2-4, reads NAGVMQNPRHLVRRRGQEARLRCSPMKGHSHVYWYRQLPEEGLKFMVYLQKENIIDESGMPKERFSAEFPKEGPSILRIQQVVRGDSAAYFCASSTQTALYFGAGTRLSVL.

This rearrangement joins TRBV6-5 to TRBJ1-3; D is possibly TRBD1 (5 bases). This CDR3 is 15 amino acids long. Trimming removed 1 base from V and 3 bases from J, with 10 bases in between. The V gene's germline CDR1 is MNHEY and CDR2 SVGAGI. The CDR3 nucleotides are TGTGCCAGCAGTTACTATAGGGGAGGTGGAAACACCATATATTTT. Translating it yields CASSYYRGGGNTIYF.

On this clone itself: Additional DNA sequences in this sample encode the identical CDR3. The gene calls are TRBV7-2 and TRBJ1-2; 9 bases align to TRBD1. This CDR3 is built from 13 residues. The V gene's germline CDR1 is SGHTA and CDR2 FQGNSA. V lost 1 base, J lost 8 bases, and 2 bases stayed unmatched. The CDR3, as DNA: TGTGCCAGCAGCTTAGGACAGGGGGGAGGCTACACCTTC. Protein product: CASSLGQGGGYTF.

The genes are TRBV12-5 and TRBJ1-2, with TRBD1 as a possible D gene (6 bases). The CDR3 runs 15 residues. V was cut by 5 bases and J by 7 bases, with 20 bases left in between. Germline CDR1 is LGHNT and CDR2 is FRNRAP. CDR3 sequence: CASGPNRVAWGGYTF. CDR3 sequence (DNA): TGTGCTAGTGGTCCGAACAGGGTGGCTTGGGGTGGCTACACCTTC.

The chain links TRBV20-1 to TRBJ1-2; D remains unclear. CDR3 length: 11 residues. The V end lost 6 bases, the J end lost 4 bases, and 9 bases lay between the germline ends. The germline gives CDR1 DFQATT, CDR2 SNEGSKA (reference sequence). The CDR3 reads CSALVGYGYTF. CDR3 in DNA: TGCAGTGCACTGGTTGGCTATGGCTACACCTTC.

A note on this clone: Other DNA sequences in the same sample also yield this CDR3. The CDR3 nucleotides are TGTGCCAGCTCACCACCGAAGGGACAAGGCACAGATACGCAGTATTTT. Translating gives CASSPPKGQGTDTQYF. This chain connects TRBV18 to TRBJ2-3, with TRBD1 as a possible D gene (6 bases). V was clipped by 0 bases and J by 1 base, with 11 bases between them. Germline V lookup: CDR1 KGHSH, CDR2 LQKENI. CDR3 length equals 16 residues.

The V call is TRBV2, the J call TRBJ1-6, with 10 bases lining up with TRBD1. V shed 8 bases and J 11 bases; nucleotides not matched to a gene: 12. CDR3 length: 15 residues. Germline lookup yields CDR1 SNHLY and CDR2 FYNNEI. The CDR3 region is CASGRTGGTTPPLHF. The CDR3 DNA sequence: TGTGCCAGCGGAAGGACAGGGGGGACGACGCCACCCCTCCACTTT.

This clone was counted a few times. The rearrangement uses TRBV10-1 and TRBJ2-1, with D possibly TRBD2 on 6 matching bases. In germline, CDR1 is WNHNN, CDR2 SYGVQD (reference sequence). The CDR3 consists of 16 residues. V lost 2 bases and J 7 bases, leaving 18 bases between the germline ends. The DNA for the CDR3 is TGCGCCAGCAGTGAGGGCTGGCGGGGCATCGGGAATGAGCAGTTCTTC. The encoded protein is CASSEGWRGIGNEQFF.

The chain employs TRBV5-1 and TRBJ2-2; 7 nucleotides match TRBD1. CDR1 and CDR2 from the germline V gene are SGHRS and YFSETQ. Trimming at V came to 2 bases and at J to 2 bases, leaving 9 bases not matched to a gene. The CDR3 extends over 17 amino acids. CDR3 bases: TGCGCCAGCAGCTTAATGGGACAGACGGGAAACACCGGGGAGCTGTTTTTT. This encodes CASSLMGQTGNTGELFF.

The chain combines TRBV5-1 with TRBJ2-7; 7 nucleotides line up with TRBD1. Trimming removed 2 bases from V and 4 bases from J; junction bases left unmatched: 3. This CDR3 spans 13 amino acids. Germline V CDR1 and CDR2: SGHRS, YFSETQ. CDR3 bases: TGCGCCAGCAGCTTTGAGACAGGGTACGAGCAGTACTTC. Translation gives CASSFETGYEQYF.

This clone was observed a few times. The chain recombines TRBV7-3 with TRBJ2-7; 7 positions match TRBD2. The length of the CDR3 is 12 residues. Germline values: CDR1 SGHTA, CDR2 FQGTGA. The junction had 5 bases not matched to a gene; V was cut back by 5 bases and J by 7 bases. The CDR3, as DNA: TGTGCCAGCAGCCCAAACGGGGGGGAGCAGTACTTC. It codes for CASSPNGGEQYF.

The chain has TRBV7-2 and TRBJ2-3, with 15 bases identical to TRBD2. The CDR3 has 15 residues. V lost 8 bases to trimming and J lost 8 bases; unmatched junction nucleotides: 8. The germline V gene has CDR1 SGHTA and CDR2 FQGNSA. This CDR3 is CASLSGLAGGRTQYF. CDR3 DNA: TGTGCCAGCCTCTCGGGACTAGCGGGAGGCCGTACGCAGTATTTT.

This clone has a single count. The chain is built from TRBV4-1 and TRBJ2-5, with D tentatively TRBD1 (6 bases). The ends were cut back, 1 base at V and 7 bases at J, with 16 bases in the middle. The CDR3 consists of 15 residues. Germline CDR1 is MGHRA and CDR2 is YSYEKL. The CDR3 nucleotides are TGCGCCAGCAGCCAAGGAGGTAGCGTCAGGGGGACCCAGTACTTC. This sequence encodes CASSQGGSVRGTQYF.